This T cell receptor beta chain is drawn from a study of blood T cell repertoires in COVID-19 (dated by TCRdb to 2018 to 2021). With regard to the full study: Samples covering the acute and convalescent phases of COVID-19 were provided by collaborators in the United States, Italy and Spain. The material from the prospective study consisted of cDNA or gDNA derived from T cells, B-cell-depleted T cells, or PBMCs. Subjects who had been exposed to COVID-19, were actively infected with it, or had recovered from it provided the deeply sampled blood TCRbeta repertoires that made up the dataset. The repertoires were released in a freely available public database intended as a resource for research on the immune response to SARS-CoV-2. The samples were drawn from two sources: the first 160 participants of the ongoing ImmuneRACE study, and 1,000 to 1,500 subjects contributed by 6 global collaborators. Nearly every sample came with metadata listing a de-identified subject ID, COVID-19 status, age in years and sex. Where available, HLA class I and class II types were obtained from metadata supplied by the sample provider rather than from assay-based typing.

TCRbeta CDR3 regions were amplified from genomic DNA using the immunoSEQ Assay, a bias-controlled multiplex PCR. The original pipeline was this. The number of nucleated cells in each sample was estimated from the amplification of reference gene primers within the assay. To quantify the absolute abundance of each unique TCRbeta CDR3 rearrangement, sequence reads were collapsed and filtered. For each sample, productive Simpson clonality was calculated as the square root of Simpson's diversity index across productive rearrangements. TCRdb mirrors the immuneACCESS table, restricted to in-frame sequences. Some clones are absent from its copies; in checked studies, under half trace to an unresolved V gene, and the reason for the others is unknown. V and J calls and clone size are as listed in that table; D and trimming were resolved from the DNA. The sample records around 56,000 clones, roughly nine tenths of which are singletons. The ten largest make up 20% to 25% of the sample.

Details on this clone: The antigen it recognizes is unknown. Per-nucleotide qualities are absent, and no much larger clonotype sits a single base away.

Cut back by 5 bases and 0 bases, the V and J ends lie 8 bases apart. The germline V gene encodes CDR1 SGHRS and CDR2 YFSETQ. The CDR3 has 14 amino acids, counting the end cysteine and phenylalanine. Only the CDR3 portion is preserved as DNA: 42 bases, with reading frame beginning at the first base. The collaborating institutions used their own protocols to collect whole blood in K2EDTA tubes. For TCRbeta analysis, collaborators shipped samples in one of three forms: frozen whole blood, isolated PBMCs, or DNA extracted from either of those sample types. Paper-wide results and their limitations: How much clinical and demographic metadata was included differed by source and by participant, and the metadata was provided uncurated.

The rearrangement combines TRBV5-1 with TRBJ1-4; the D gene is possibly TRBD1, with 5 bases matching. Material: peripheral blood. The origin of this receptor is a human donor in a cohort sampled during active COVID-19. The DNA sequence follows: TGCGCCAGCAGACAGGCATCAACTAATGAAAAACTGTTTTTT. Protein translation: CASRQASTNEKLFF.